The 15 T cell receptor beta chains presented below share a single source sample, sequenced in a study of blood T cell repertoires in COVID-19. Profiling relied on immunoSEQ multiplex PCR, and the TCRdb table lists in-frame clones only, not all of them. The sample gives fewer than 400,000 clones, almost 90% of which show up once; less than 3.5% is in the top ten. The sample consisted of peripheral blood. The receptors shown here come from a woman aged 25 to 39 with COVID-19, enrolled during active disease.

The chain links TRBV2 to TRBJ2-2, with 8 bases matching TRBD2. The V segment lost 6 bases and the J segment 6 bases; nucleotides outside the gene matches: 3. The CDR3 length is 13 residues. Per germline, CDR1 SNHLY and CDR2 FYNNEI. The CDR3 loop reads CASSQTSAGELFF. The DNA for the CDR3 is TGTGCCAGCAGCCAGACTAGCGCCGGGGAGCTGTTTTTT.

The V and J genes are TRBV5-1 and TRBJ1-1; 8 bases agree with TRBD1. CDR1 SGHRS and CDR2 YFSETQ come from the germline V gene. The length of the CDR3 is 17 residues. V lost 5 bases, J lost 0 bases, and 12 bases stayed unmatched. The CDR3 DNA is TGCGCCAGCAGTCCGAGTGGGACAGGAGATGTGAACACTGAAGCTTTCTTT. Translation: CASSPSGTGDVNTEAFF. Together with reference TRBV5-1 and TRBJ1-1, the CDR3 gives the full variable domain: KAGVTQTPRYLIKTRGQQVTLSCSPISGHRSVSWYQQTPGQGLQFLFEYFSETQRNKGNFPGRFSGRQFSNSRSEMNVSTLELGDSALYLCASSPSGTGDVNTEAFFGQGTRLTVV.

This chain connects TRBV7-9 to TRBJ2-7, with TRBD1 identical over 9 bases. Germline CDR1 reads SEHNR; CDR2 reads FQNEAQ (reference sequence). V trimming: 5 bases; J trimming: 0 bases; junction bases outside the gene matches: 17. The length of the CDR3 is 19 residues. CDR3 loop: CASSEFVGQGSLISYEQYF. The DNA for the CDR3 is TGTGCCAGCAGCGAATTCGTAGGACAGGGGAGCCTAATCTCCTACGAGCAGTACTTC.

The genes are TRBV27 and TRBJ1-6; TRBD1 is a possible D gene (6 bases). V was pared by 0 bases and J by 9 bases, with 15 bases between. The CDR3 is 16 amino acids. Germline lookup yields CDR1 MNHEY and CDR2 SMNVEV (reference sequence). DNA of the CDR3: TGTGCCAGCAGTTTATCGTGGGGGGGGCTAGGTTCACCCCTCCACTTT. It is translated as CASSLSWGGLGSPLHF.

The chain couples TRBV4-1 to TRBJ2-1; the D is unclear. Germline V gives CDR1 MGHRA, CDR2 YSYEKL. Trimming took 2 bases from V and 4 from J, leaving 6 bases between them. CDR3 length equals 13 residues. The DNA of the CDR3 is TGCGCCAGCAGCCAACTTAGATACAATGAGCAGTTCTTC. Encoded protein: CASSQLRYNEQFF.

The gene calls are TRBV18 and TRBJ1-2; 7 nucleotides match TRBD1. The CDR3 contains 12 residues. Germline V gene sequence: CDR1 KGHSH, CDR2 LQKENI. V gave up 6 bases and J gave up 4 bases; unmatched junction bases: 2. For the CDR3, the DNA is TGTGCCAGCTCGGGACAGCCCTATGGCTACACCTTC. Translation gives CASSGQPYGYTF.

This chain links TRBV30 with TRBJ2-7; D perhaps matches TRBD1 (6 bases). The CDR3 totals 14 residues. Germline-derived CDR1 and CDR2 are GTSNPN and SVGIG (reference sequence). Trimming took off 0 bases at V and 2 bases at J, with 11 bases between the two ends. The CDR3 bases are TGTGCCTGGAGTGTACTACAGGGAGCCTACGAGCAGTACTTC. The encoded protein is CAWSVLQGAYEQYF.

The chain links TRBV30 to TRBJ2-3, with 9 bases that match TRBD2. Trimming cost V 1 base and J 1 base; bases outside gene matches: 6. The CDR3 totals 16 residues. CDR1 and CDR2 from the germline V gene are GTSNPN and SVGIG (reference sequence). CDR3 sequence: CAWSGKVAGGTDTQYF. In DNA form, the CDR3 reads TGTGCCTGGAGTGGAAAGGTAGCGGGAGGCACAGATACGCAGTATTTT.

V is TRBV7-9 and J is TRBJ2-7; 8 bases line up with TRBD1. V shed 5 bases, J shed 5 bases, and the junction held 14 bases outside the gene matches. Germline CDR1 reads SEHNR; CDR2 reads FQNEAQ (reference sequence). This CDR3 spans 16 amino acids. CDR3 amino acids: CASSHPRAGGPDEQYF. CDR3 DNA sequence: TGTGCCAGCAGCCATCCACGGGCAGGGGGCCCTGACGAGCAGTACTTC.

The chain employs TRBV18 and TRBJ1-1; 12 bases agree with TRBD1. Per germline, CDR1 KGHSH and CDR2 LQKENI. CDR3 length: 16 amino acids. The V segment lost 4 bases and the J segment 1 base; nucleotides outside the gene matches: 4. This chain's CDR3 is CASSLGQGASNTEAFF. In DNA, the CDR3 is TGTGCCAGCTCACTGGGACAGGGGGCATCGAACACTGAAGCTTTCTTT.

The chain is built from TRBV6-5 and TRBJ1-5, with TRBD1 as a possible D gene (5 bases). Germline values: CDR1 MNHEY, CDR2 SVGAGI. This CDR3 region has 14 residues. Trimming took off 7 bases at V and 0 bases at J, with 10 bases between the two ends. In nucleotides, the CDR3 is TGTGCCAGCACCTGGGGGGGTAGCAATCAGCCCCAGCATTTT. It is translated as CASTWGGSNQPQHF.

The chain uses TRBV7-8 and TRBJ1-3; the D is unclear. The CDR3 has 17 residues. Germline V lookup: CDR1 SGHVS, CDR2 FQNEAQ. The V end was cut by 1 base, the J end by 0 bases, with 13 bases between. CDR3 nucleotide sequence: TGTGCCAGCAGCTTAGTAGGTCTACAGAGCTCTGGAAACACCATATATTTT. Protein sequence: CASSLVGLQSSGNTIYF.

The chain joins TRBV15 to TRBJ1-1; 10 nucleotides agree with TRBD1. Trimming took 4 bases from V and 6 from J; bases not matched to a gene: 8. This CDR3 has 15 residues. CDR1 and CDR2 (germline): LNHNV, YYDKDF (reference sequence). The CDR3 loop is CATSMWDRGWAEAFF. DNA of the CDR3: TGTGCCACCAGCATGTGGGACAGGGGATGGGCTGAAGCTTTCTTT.

The chain is built from TRBV6-1 and TRBJ2-1; D is ambiguous. The ends were cut back, 0 bases at V and 4 bases at J, with 13 bases in the middle. Germline lookup yields CDR1 MNHNS and CDR2 SASEGT. There are 16 residues in the CDR3. The CDR3 sequence is CASSEALRLVYNEQFF. Here the CDR3 DNA reads TGTGCCAGCAGTGAAGCGCTTCGTCTAGTATACAATGAGCAGTTCTTC.

The genes are TRBV4-2 and TRBJ2-1; D possibly corresponds to TRBD1 (6 bases). CDR1 is LGHNA, CDR2 YNFKEQ, per germline. V was shortened by 0 bases and J by 7 bases, with 19 bases between the two germline ends. This CDR3 is 17 amino acids long. The CDR3 nucleotides are TGTGCCAGCAGCCAAGAGCTGCCCCCCGCAGGGGAGAATGAGCAGTTCTTC. Amino acid sequence: CASSQELPPAGENEQFF.